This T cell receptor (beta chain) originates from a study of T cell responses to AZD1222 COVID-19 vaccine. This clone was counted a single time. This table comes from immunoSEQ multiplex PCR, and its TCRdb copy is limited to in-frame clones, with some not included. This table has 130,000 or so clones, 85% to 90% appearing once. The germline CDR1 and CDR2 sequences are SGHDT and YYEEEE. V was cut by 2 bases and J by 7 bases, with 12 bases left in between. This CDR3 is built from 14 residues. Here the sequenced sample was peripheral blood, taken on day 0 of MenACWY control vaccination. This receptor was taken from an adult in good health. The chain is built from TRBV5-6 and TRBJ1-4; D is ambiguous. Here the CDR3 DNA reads TGTGCCAGCAGCTTCGGAGGGTCGAGTGAAAAACTGTTTTTT. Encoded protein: CASSFGGSSEKLFF.